The next 17 T cell receptor beta chains were all read from a single sample in a study of spatial heterogeneity in lung cancer. From the 5' RACE reads, TCRdb called clonotypes with MiXCR, one entry per CDR3 protein. The sample lists tens of thousands of distinct CDR3 sequences, less than 5.5% occurring once. Stated time point: sample taken at primary tumor resection. Whole RNA was taken from tumor, nontumor lung or frozen PBMC; it was then sequenced unsorted. Specimen: PBMCs, collected at surgery. Receptor source: a female donor with early-stage non-small cell lung cancer.

This clonotype was seen many times. The chain joins TRBV4-3 to TRBJ1-6; D remains unclear. The CDR3 runs to 14 residues. The germline V gene encodes CDR1 LGHNA and CDR2 YSLEER. V shed 0 bases and J shed 11 bases, with 11 bases lying between them. The CDR3 DNA follows: TGCGCCAGCAGCCAAGATATAACGGGGACACCCCTCCACTTT. Protein sequence: CASSQDITGTPLHF.

The table lists this clonotype with many counts. V usage is TRBV11-2 and J usage is TRBJ1-1, with 7 nucleotides matching TRBD1. Germline V gives CDR1 SGHAT, CDR2 FQNNGV. CDR3 length: 13 amino acids. With 3 bases clipped from V and 5 bases from J, the junction kept 3 bases outside the gene matches. CDR3 DNA: TGTGCCAGCAGCTTTCAGGGGGGAACTGAAGCTTTCTTT. This codes for CASSFQGGTEAFF.

This clonotype was detected many times. The chain links TRBV10-3 to TRBJ2-5; 12 bases match TRBD2. CDR1 is ENHRY and CDR2 is SYGVKD in the germline V gene. Unmatched junction bases numbered 7, after V lost 3 bases and J lost 5 bases. The CDR3 has 16 amino acids. CDR3: CAISDRTSGETETQYF. DNA of the CDR3: TGTGCCATCAGTGACAGGACTAGCGGGGAGACTGAGACCCAGTACTTC.

This clonotype was seen at least ten times. The J gene is TRBJ2-7, the V gene TRBV28; D is unresolved. The CDR3 has 12 residues. The germline V gene has CDR1 MDHEN and CDR2 SYDVKM. The V end lost 2 bases, the J end lost 3 bases, and 5 bases lay between the germline ends. CDR3 nucleotides: TGTGCCAGCAGTTTAACCGGCTACGAGCAGTACTTC. The encoded protein is CASSLTGYEQYF.

This clonotype was seen ten or more times. The chain employs TRBV29-1 and TRBJ2-7; D may be TRBD1 (7 bases). CDR1 is SQVTM, CDR2 ANQGSEA, per germline. This CDR3 has 13 amino acids. V shed 4 bases and J shed 6 bases, with 16 bases lying between them. The CDR3 sequence is CSVGGTVEPEQYF. CDR3 nucleotide sequence: TGCAGCGTTGGCGGGACAGTGGAGCCCGAGCAGTACTTC.

Ten or more counts support this clonotype. The chain recombines TRBV2 with TRBJ2-7; 7 bases align to TRBD1. Germline trimming cut 1 base from V and 1 base from J; bases unmatched to any gene: 4. The CDR3 is made up of 15 amino acids. Germline CDR1 reads SNHLY; CDR2 reads FYNNEI. The CDR3 coding sequence is TGTGCCAGCAGTGAAGGGCCGGACAGGTCCTACGAGCAGTACTTC. This encodes CASSEGPDRSYEQYF.

This clonotype was seen ten or more times. The chain has TRBV5-1 and TRBJ2-7, with D possibly being TRBD2 (6 bases). CDR1 is SGHRS, CDR2 YFSETQ, per germline. The germline V and J ends were trimmed by 5 bases and 0 bases, with 12 bases remaining between them. This CDR3 has 14 amino acids. CDR3 sequence (DNA): TGCGCCAGCAGTATGGACGGGAGCTCCTACGAGCAGTACTTC. This sequence encodes CASSMDGSSYEQYF.

This clonotype was seen a handful of times. The chain combines TRBV20-1 with TRBJ1-5, with 7 bases aligning to TRBD1. The V segment lost 6 bases and the J segment 7 bases; nucleotides outside the gene matches: 12. The CDR3 is 14 amino acids. The germline V gene has CDR1 DFQATT and CDR2 SNEGSKA (reference sequence). The CDR3 DNA reads TGCAGTGCAATCCGGGACAGCCATGGACAGCCCCAGCATTTT. Translating it yields CSAIRDSHGQPQHF.

This clonotype was seen ten or more times. V usage is TRBV2 and J usage is TRBJ2-3, with 7 bases that match TRBD2. The length of the CDR3 is 12 residues. Per the germline V gene, CDR1 is SNHLY and CDR2 is FYNNEI. Losses at the gene ends were 8 bases for V and 9 bases for J; bases not matched to a gene: 8. CDR3 residues: CASGGTIRTQYF. The CDR3 region has the DNA TGTGCCAGCGGGGGGACTATAAGGACGCAGTATTTT.

In this sample, this clonotype turned up many times. The rearrangement joins TRBV19 to TRBJ1-6; no definite D call. This CDR3 contains 16 residues. Germline CDR1 is LNHDA and CDR2 is SQIVND (reference sequence). V lost 4 bases and J 0 bases, leaving 10 bases between the germline ends. The DNA for the CDR3 is TGTGCCAGTAGTAGCCTGGGGAGCTCCTATAATTCACCCCTCCACTTT. It specifies CASSSLGSSYNSPLHF. Supplemented by reference TRBV19 and TRBJ1-6, the full variable domain reads DGGITQSPKYLFRKEGQNVTLSCEQNLNHDAMYWYRQDPGQGLRLIYYSQIVNDFQKGDIAEGYSVSREKKESFPLTVTSAQKNPTAFYLCASSSLGSSYNSPLHFGNGTRLTVT.

The rearrangement joins TRBV5-6 to TRBJ2-3, with D perhaps matching TRBD1 or TRBD2 (5 bases each). Germline lookup yields CDR1 SGHDT and CDR2 YYEEEE. Trimming shortened V by 1 base and J by 3 bases, and 21 bases separated the two germline ends. The CDR3 is made up of 18 amino acids. CDR3 sequence (DNA): TGTGCCAGCAGCTTGACTCCTTTTGGGGGAGTGAAAACAGATACGCAGTATTTT. Protein sequence: CASSLTPFGGVKTDTQYF.

This clonotype occurred many times. The chain recombines TRBV4-3 with TRBJ2-1; TRBD2 matches 9 bases. The germline CDR1 and CDR2 sequences are LGHNA and YSLEER. This CDR3 is built from 15 residues. The V gene end was trimmed by 0 bases and the J gene end by 6 bases; junction bases not matched to a gene: 3. The CDR3 DNA is TGCGCCAGCAGCCAAGATACTAGCGGGTTCAATGAGCAGTTCTTC. This translates into CASSQDTSGFNEQFF.

This clonotype appeared many times. One junction end disagrees with the germline gene, perhaps due to a read error. The chain recombines TRBV20-1 with TRBJ1-5; weak D call: TRBD1 (5 bases). The CDR3 is 13 amino acids. Per germline, CDR1 DFQATT and CDR2 SNEGSKA (reference sequence). The CDR3 protein is CSARGGGNQPQHF. The CDR3 coding sequence is TGCAGTGCCAGAGGAGGGGGCAATCAGCCCCAGCATTTT.

There are many counts of this clonotype. V is TRBV24-1 and J is TRBJ2-1; the match to TRBD2 covers 12 bases. In germline, CDR1 is KGHDR, CDR2 SFDVKD. Trimming removed 5 bases from V and 0 bases from J; junction bases left unmatched: 10. The CDR3 consists of 19 residues. The CDR3 nucleotides are TGTGCCACCAGTGGCCCGGGACTAGCGGGCGAGAGCTCCTACAATGAGCAGTTCTTC. Translation: CATSGPGLAGESSYNEQFF.

This clonotype was seen ten or more times. This CDR3 reads CASSAQGSRQFF. Here the CDR3 DNA reads TGTGCCAGCAGTGCTCAGGGGTCCCGGCAGTTCTTC. The gene calls are TRBV2 and TRBJ2-1, with D possibly TRBD1 on 6 matching bases. The CDR3 sequence is 12 residues long. Germline V gives CDR1 SNHLY, CDR2 FYNNEI. With 4 bases removed from V and 12 bases from J, the gap between germline ends came to 13 bases.

This clonotype was observed once. A much larger clone differs by one base, so this may be a read error. The rearrangement joins TRBV6-1 to TRBJ1-1; TRBD1 is a possible D gene (5 bases). Per germline, CDR1 MNHNS and CDR2 SASEGT. This CDR3 has 14 amino acids. The DNA for the CDR3 is TGTGCCAGCAGTGAGCAAAGGGGAGGAACTGAAGCTCTCTTT. It is translated as CASSEQRGGTEALF.

The genes are TRBV9 and TRBJ2-7; 7 bases line up with TRBD1. The CDR3 contains 15 residues. V dropped 0 bases and J dropped 3; count of bases not matched to a gene: 6. Germline V lookup: CDR1 SGDLS, CDR2 YYNGEE. CDR3 amino acids: CASSVAGTANYEQYF. CDR3 nucleotide sequence: TGTGCCAGCAGCGTAGCCGGGACAGCTAACTACGAGCAGTACTTC. Variable domain in full (rest from reference TRBV9 and TRBJ2-7): DSGVTQTPKHLITATGQRVTLRCSPRSGDLSVYWYQQSLDQGLQFLIQYYNGEERAKGNILERFSAQQFPDLHSELNLSSLELGDSALYFCASSVAGTANYEQYFGPGTRLTVT.